This TCR beta chain was captured in a study of cytomegalovirus exposure and HLA in healthy donors (dated by TCRdb to the late 2010s). With regard to the full study: An earlier analysis of roughly 500 of the donors reported about 300 Gb of sequence data and 90 million to 120 million unique TCR beta sequences obtained from about 179 million T cells. The later analysis used no new phenotypic data to find candidate immune exposures, relying instead on TCR beta sequences and their occurrence across donors. A separate validation cohort of 100 to 150 different subjects was used in addition to the roughly 700-subject first cohort. Alongside the repertoire data, information on donor age, sex, ethnicity and CMV serostatus was compiled. HLA typing included class I and class II loci at four-digit resolution. The aim of the study was to test whether cataloging public T cell receptors could identify signatures of past pathogen exposure. The study used immunosequencing to profile the T cell repertoires of 670 or so subjects and linked those repertoires to cytomegalovirus serostatus. The number of typed donors differed by locus: 629-630 for A, B, C, DRB1 and DQB1; 500 to 550 for DQA1; some 590 for DPA1; and some 450 for DPB1. To study patterns of TCR occurrence, a later analysis re-analyzed previously published TCR beta repertoires from 550 to 800 donors and added high-resolution HLA genotyping. Every repertoire in the discovery cohort had been generated on one and the same sequencing platform. A later genetic analysis used genome-wide SNP genotypes for about 65% of the roughly 700 donors, treating that subset as a discovery cohort. Across 300 to 400 genotyped donors of the cohort, an average of roughly 250,000 unique TCR beta nucleotide sequences per donor were sequenced, and roughly 17% of those sequences were non-productive. Among the approximately 430 genotyped donors, around 81% belonged to the genetic ancestry cluster associated with self-reported Caucasian donors. To predict cytomegalovirus infection status, the study brought together high-throughput TCR immunosequencing, statistical association of individual TCRs with disease status, and machine learning. Approximately 330 gigabases of sequencing data and around 85 million unique TCR sequences made up an early release that covered 640 HLA-typed donors. About five DR-DQ haplotypes were handled as single units for association and clustering because linkage in the cohort was strong. An earlier analysis of 587 of the donors applied high-throughput TCR beta sequencing to assess whether each TCR beta V gene segment acted as functional or pseudogenic. On the study overall, not on this receptor specifically: A group of highly shared sequence variants was considered likely to be a technical artifact of the sequencing pipeline. In a later genetic analysis, fewer N-insertions in productive TCRs were reported among donors in an Asian-associated ancestry cluster than the approximately 670-donor mean. Only TCR beta chains were sequenced in this cohort, and the absence of alpha or paired-chain data limited detectable features. In a later analysis, several top co-occurrence clusters were reported to appear linked to parvovirus B19, influenza, CMV and Epstein-Barr virus. The classifier was reported to diagnose cytomegalovirus status with high specificity and sensitivity in both the original cohort and the validation cohort. A further reported finding was that TCR beta sequences accurately predicted the HLA-A and HLA-B alleles for most subjects in the first cohort. Across donors, most TCR sequences were observed very rarely, whereas some public TCRs were present in many individuals. Because HLA typing was unavailable for some donors at each locus, only the typed subset was used in association tests. Because counts were too low, seventeen rarely observed V segments, including chromosome 9 orphons, were excluded from the earlier analysis of several hundred of the donors. In a later analysis, the rate of TCR association differed among HLA loci, with DRB1 alleles having the most associated TCRs and HLA-C alleles having the fewest. Some IMGT-functional V segments, including TRBV6-2 and TRBV6-3, could not be told apart with the 87-base-pair reads, so those segments were excluded. The presence/absence analyses assumed that sequencing depth was roughly uniform across donors, and that assumption may not be true. Correlated functional status among segregating V segments might reflect linkage disequilibrium, but an unknown experimental factor could not be ruled out. In a later analysis, HLA-associated TCR beta chains showed more clonal expansion and lower generation probabilities than non-associated chains that were equally common. In a later analysis, some 17,000 TCR beta sequences were associated with specific HLA alleles at a false discovery rate of 0.05. In a later genetic analysis, a missense DCLRE1C variant was associated with V-gene and J-gene trimming of TCR beta chains, and the association was replicated in an independent cohort. In a later analysis, most CMV-associated TCR beta chains were found to appear HLA-restricted, with HLA associations seemingly driven largely by CMV exposure. Immune exposure information for the cohort was limited to CMV serostatus. Strong co-occurrence of HLA alleles, especially DR and DQ, made assigning TCR associations to individual alleles difficult. According to the authors, the approach could potentially be generalized to other disease states and immunological phenotypes. In an earlier analysis of 450 to 750 of the donors, most TCR beta V segments appeared in productive rearrangements about 87% or about 30% of the time, broadly matching IMGT annotations. A few of the identified cytomegalovirus-associated TCR beta chains were confirmed in vitro to be specific for cytomegalovirus antigens. In the study, approximately 150 TCR beta chains were listed as associated with cytomegalovirus.

Trimming takes 1 base from V and 4 bases from J, and the germline ends sit 8 bases apart. The CDR3 sequence holds 15 residues, the cysteine and phenylalanine included. Here the CDR3 DNA is all that survives: 45 bases in frame from base 1. The germline V gene specifies SNHLY as CDR1 and FYNNEI as CDR2. About this clone: The antigen it binds to is not known.

The cohort comprised 710 or so healthy bone marrow donors. At the time of sampling, every cohort member was nominally healthy, though immune exposures that went unrecorded were likely present. The donor tested CMV seronegative, placing the donor among the 350 to 400 seronegative members of the cohort. Every donor gave a peripheral blood sample, and the peripheral blood mononuclear cells from that sample were used for TCR beta sequencing. The Qiagen DNeasy Blood Extraction Kit was used to extract genomic DNA from the blood cell samples. Receptors were amplified or captured by the immunoSEQ multiplex PCR assay. For the multiplex PCR, a mixture combining 60 forward primers for TCR Vbeta segments and 13 reverse primers for TCR Jbeta segments was used. The CDR3 region of rearranged TCR beta genes was amplified from genomic DNA by a multiplex PCR assay. The amplified TCR beta libraries were sequenced on the Illumina HiSeq System as 87-base-pair reads. From the authors' description of their analysis: In a later analysis, roughly 80 million unique TCR beta chains were counted across the approximately 640 repertoires, and roughly 9.9 million of these chains were shared by at least two donors. A nearest-neighbor algorithm error-corrected the raw reads and collapsed the reads into unique sequences, merging closely related sequences to remove PCR and sequencing errors. Alignment of CDR3 sequences to IMGT reference sequences was used to assign V, D and J gene segments. For a sequence to be retained, a match of at least six nucleotides to both a V gene segment and a J gene segment was required. A rearrangement was called productive if the CDR3 had no stop codons and remained in frame with V and J, and every other rearrangement was called non-productive. CDR3 was defined according to IMGT convention as the region running from the second conserved V-encoded cysteine to the conserved J-encoded phenylalanine. In an earlier analysis of more than 550 of the donors, sequences lacking an unambiguous match to a single V gene segment were excluded. An earlier analysis of some 610 of the donors called V segments functional above 56.7% productive rearrangements and segregating when the between-donor standard deviation exceeded 5%. A statistical classification framework was built to diagnose cytomegalovirus status from the catalog of TCR beta chain sequences. V and J gene assignment, in a later analysis, came from comparing TCR nucleotide sequences with IMGT/GENE-DB human TR gene sequences. A later analysis assigned CDR3 sequences and most-parsimonious VDJ recombination scenarios with the TCRdist pipeline. In a later analysis, each TCR beta chain was defined by its CDR3 amino acid sequence together with its V-gene family, and reads without a unique V-gene family were excluded. As a way to deal with suspected cross-contamination and a sequencing artifact, a later analysis dropped 450 to 700 nucleotide sequences that were highly shared and had low generation probability. In a later analysis, a clonal expansion index for each public chain was calculated from normalized within-repertoire ranks of inferred template counts. In a later analysis, generation probabilities were computed using a VDJ recombination model fitted to out-of-frame rearrangements, and the results were checked against IGoR. Hypergeometric tests were used in a later analysis to score TCR-TCR, TCR-HLA and TCR-CMV co-occurrence, with a repertoire-size bias correction applied to the TCR pairs. A later analysis estimated false discovery rates by permuting HLA or CMV assignments 20 times. In a later analysis, co-occurring TCRs were grouped with DBSCAN, and TCRdist sequence similarity was added when clustering was performed within HLA-allele-positive subsets. Repertoires with fewer than 30,000 or more than 120,000 public chains, plus five repertoires with anomalous nucleotide sharing, were excluded from co-occurrence clustering. Drawn from immuneACCESS, this table holds only the in-frame rearrangements with V and J called that TCRdb kept. Clones are partly lost; checked studies trace under half to an unresolved V gene and leave the rest unexplained. Clone size and V and J calls were adopted from that table, with D and trimming inferred from the DNA. This sample's records show some 160,000 clones. The ten most abundant clones make up 2% to 2.5% of the sample.

Source material: PBMCs. The sequence links TRBV2 to TRBJ1-6; TRBD1 is possibly the D segment (6 matching bases). The clonotype was recovered from a man younger than 45 in good health and CMV-seronegative. The bases are TGTGCCAGCAGTGAAGTGGACAGATATAATTCACCCCTCCACTTT. Translation gives CASSEVDRYNSPLHF.